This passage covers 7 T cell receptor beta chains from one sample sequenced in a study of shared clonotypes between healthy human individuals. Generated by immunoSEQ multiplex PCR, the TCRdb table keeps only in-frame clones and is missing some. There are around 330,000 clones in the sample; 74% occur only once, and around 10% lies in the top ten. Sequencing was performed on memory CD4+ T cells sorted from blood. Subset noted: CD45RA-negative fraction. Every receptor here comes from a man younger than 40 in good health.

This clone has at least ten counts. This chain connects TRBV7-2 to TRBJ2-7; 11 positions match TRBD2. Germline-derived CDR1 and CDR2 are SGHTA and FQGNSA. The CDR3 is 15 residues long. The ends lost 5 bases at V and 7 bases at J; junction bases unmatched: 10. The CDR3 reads CASSPLAGGYEEQYF. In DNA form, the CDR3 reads TGTGCCAGCAGCCCCTTAGCGGGGGGGTACGAAGAGCAGTACTTC.

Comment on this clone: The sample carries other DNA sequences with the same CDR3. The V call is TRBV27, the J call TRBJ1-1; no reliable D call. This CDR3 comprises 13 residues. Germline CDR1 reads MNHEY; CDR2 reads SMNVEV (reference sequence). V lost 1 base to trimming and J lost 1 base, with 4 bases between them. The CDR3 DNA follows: TGTGCCAGCAGTTTATTACAGAACACTGAAGCTTTCTTT. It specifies CASSLLQNTEAFF.

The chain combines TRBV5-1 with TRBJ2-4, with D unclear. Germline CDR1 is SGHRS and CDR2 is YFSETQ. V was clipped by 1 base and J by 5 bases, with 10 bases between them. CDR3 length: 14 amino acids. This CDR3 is CASSLNSPQNIQYF. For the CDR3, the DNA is TGCGCCAGCAGCTTGAACTCTCCTCAAAACATTCAGTACTTC.

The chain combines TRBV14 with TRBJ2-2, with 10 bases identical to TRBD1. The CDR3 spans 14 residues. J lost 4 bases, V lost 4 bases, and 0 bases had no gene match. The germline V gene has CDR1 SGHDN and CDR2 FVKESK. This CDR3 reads CASSRDRGTGELFF. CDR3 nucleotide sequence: TGTGCCAGCAGCCGGGACAGGGGCACCGGGGAGCTGTTTTTT.

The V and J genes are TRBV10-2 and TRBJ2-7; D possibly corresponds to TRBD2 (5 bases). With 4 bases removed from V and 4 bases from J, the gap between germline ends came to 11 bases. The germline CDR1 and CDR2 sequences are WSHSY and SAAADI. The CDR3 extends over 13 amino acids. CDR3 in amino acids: CASSVGWRYEQYF. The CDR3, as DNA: TGCGCCAGCAGTGTAGGCTGGAGGTACGAGCAGTACTTC.

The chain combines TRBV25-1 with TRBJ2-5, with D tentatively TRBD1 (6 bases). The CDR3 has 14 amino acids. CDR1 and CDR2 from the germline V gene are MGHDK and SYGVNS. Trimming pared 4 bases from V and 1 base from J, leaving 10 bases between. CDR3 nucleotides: TGTGCCAGCAGTGGAGGCAGGGGCCAAGAGACCCAGTACTTC. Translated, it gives CASSGGRGQETQYF.

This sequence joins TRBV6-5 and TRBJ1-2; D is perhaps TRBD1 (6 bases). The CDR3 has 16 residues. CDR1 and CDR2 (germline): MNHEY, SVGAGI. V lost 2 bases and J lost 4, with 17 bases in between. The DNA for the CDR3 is TGTGCCAGCAGTTACCTTTCGATTAACAGGGCCTATGGCTACACCTTC. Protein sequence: CASSYLSINRAYGYTF.